A selection of T cell receptor beta chains follows, all from one sample in a study of blood T cell repertoires in COVID-19. Generated by immunoSEQ multiplex PCR, the TCRdb table keeps only in-frame clones and is missing some. The sample shows 200,000 to 300,000 clones, about nine tenths of them seen only once. What was sequenced was PBMCs or T cells enriched from blood (not recorded which). The receptors here all came from a woman aged 18-29 years who had recovered from COVID-19. Each CDR3 is given with its conserved first and last residue. Each record gives: J gene, D gene, V gene, clone size, CDR3 protein. A D gene is named only where the DNA matches it firmly. The size of a clone is reported for some rows only, either as once, few or many, or as a class for expanded clones.

j_gene: TRBJ2-7; d_gene: TRBD2; v_gene: TRBV28; abundance: -; CDR3aa: CASSTLAVNSYEQYF
j_gene: TRBJ1-5; d_gene: -; v_gene: TRBV24-1; abundance: -; CDR3aa: CATSGGGFSNQPQHF
j_gene: TRBJ2-6; d_gene: -; v_gene: TRBV2; abundance: -; CDR3aa: CASSSDISGANVLTF
j_gene: TRBJ1-5; d_gene: -; v_gene: TRBV5-6; abundance: -; CDR3aa: CASSFFTGGNQPQHF
j_gene: TRBJ2-7; d_gene: -; v_gene: TRBV30; abundance: -; CDR3aa: CAWSLRGFSYEQYF
j_gene: TRBJ2-1; d_gene: TRBD1; v_gene: TRBV4-2; abundance: -; CDR3aa: CASSLYGTGIYEQFF
j_gene: TRBJ2-3; d_gene: TRBD1; v_gene: TRBV11-2; abundance: -; CDR3aa: CASSFWDRVVVRATDTQYF
j_gene: TRBJ2-3; d_gene: TRBD2; v_gene: TRBV15; abundance: -; CDR3aa: CATSRTTSAGTDTQYF
j_gene: TRBJ2-5; d_gene: -; v_gene: TRBV7-9; abundance: -; CDR3aa: CASSLLVAEQETQYF
j_gene: TRBJ2-5; d_gene: -; v_gene: TRBV7-8; abundance: -; CDR3aa: CASSPRVGTQYF
j_gene: TRBJ2-1; d_gene: TRBD2; v_gene: TRBV7-3; abundance: -; CDR3aa: CASSPGTSGNEQFF
j_gene: TRBJ1-4; d_gene: -; v_gene: TRBV27; abundance: -; CDR3aa: CASSRGDGGVREKLFF
j_gene: TRBJ1-6; d_gene: TRBD1; v_gene: TRBV5-4; abundance: few; CDR3aa: CASSFRDRVDSPLHF
j_gene: TRBJ1-2; d_gene: -; v_gene: TRBV6-5; abundance: few; CDR3aa: CASSYSVRPKGYTF
j_gene: TRBJ1-5; d_gene: -; v_gene: TRBV30; abundance: few; CDR3aa: CAWRGTGINQPQHF
j_gene: TRBJ1-1; d_gene: -; v_gene: TRBV5-4; abundance: -; CDR3aa: CASSLDAGLTTEAFF
j_gene: TRBJ2-4; d_gene: TRBD1; v_gene: TRBV7-9; abundance: -; CDR3aa: CASSRGQGAQNIQYF
j_gene: TRBJ1-1; d_gene: -; v_gene: TRBV11-3; abundance: -; CDR3aa: CASSLGDTEAFF
j_gene: TRBJ1-2; d_gene: -; v_gene: TRBV6-1; abundance: few; CDR3aa: CASSERRLYGYTF
j_gene: TRBJ2-5; d_gene: TRBD2; v_gene: TRBV9; abundance: once; CDR3aa: CASSVSPSASGGETQYF
j_gene: TRBJ2-3; d_gene: -; v_gene: TRBV9; abundance: few; CDR3aa: CASSVQTTADTQYF
j_gene: TRBJ1-2; d_gene: -; v_gene: TRBV15; abundance: -; CDR3aa: CATSRDRRFTYGYTF
j_gene: TRBJ2-5; d_gene: TRBD2; v_gene: TRBV5-4; abundance: once; CDR3aa: CASSLGRTLAAQETQYF
j_gene: TRBJ1-1; d_gene: -; v_gene: TRBV10-3; abundance: -; CDR3aa: CATMLNTEAFF
j_gene: TRBJ2-1; d_gene: TRBD2; v_gene: TRBV11-3; abundance: -; CDR3aa: CASTQLAGGSLEQFF
j_gene: TRBJ2-5; d_gene: TRBD1; v_gene: TRBV5-5; abundance: few; CDR3aa: CASSFPGTGGNGWETQYF
j_gene: TRBJ2-1; d_gene: -; v_gene: TRBV6-1; abundance: once; CDR3aa: CASSDLYNEQFF
j_gene: TRBJ2-7; d_gene: -; v_gene: TRBV21-1; abundance: -; CDR3aa: CASSLPGLAGSSYEQYF
j_gene: TRBJ2-2; d_gene: TRBD2; v_gene: TRBV4-2; abundance: -; CDR3aa: CASSQGVGTSGANTGELFF
j_gene: TRBJ1-2; d_gene: TRBD1; v_gene: TRBV19; abundance: -; CDR3aa: CASSPGGYGYTF
j_gene: TRBJ2-3; d_gene: -; v_gene: TRBV30; abundance: -; CDR3aa: CASRQSTDTQYF
j_gene: TRBJ2-1; d_gene: -; v_gene: TRBV7-9; abundance: -; CDR3aa: CASSFNRGILDEQFF
j_gene: TRBJ2-5; d_gene: TRBD2; v_gene: TRBV29-1; abundance: -; CDR3aa: CSGQLPGLPQETQYF
j_gene: TRBJ1-1; d_gene: TRBD1; v_gene: TRBV2; abundance: once; CDR3aa: CASSGQGLRTEAFF
j_gene: TRBJ1-1; d_gene: -; v_gene: TRBV25-1; abundance: -; CDR3aa: CASSAPVGHTEAFF
j_gene: TRBJ2-1; d_gene: -; v_gene: TRBV28; abundance: once; CDR3aa: CASSQDWNVIHEQFF
j_gene: TRBJ2-7; d_gene: TRBD1; v_gene: TRBV7-8; abundance: -; CDR3aa: CASTRQGDYEQYF
j_gene: TRBJ2-6; d_gene: -; v_gene: TRBV11-2; abundance: -; CDR3aa: CASSSTGRVVTGANVLTF
j_gene: TRBJ2-1; d_gene: TRBD2; v_gene: TRBV4-2; abundance: -; CDR3aa: CASSQEGLWREAPLGNEQFF
j_gene: TRBJ2-5; d_gene: -; v_gene: TRBV29-1; abundance: -; CDR3aa: CSVVGGETQYF
j_gene: TRBJ2-7; d_gene: -; v_gene: TRBV27; abundance: -; CDR3aa: CASSSDSHSYEQYF
j_gene: TRBJ2-5; d_gene: -; v_gene: TRBV19; abundance: once; CDR3aa: CASRRVHGETQYF
j_gene: TRBJ2-1; d_gene: -; v_gene: TRBV4-1; abundance: -; CDR3aa: CASSQDLNEQFF
j_gene: TRBJ2-1; d_gene: TRBD2; v_gene: TRBV27; abundance: once; CDR3aa: CATSGLAGRNEQFF
j_gene: TRBJ1-1; d_gene: TRBD1; v_gene: TRBV27; abundance: once; CDR3aa: CASSLPKNRGPRAPNTEAFF
j_gene: TRBJ1-4; d_gene: TRBD1; v_gene: TRBV28; abundance: -; CDR3aa: CASSTPEAGGDEKLFF
j_gene: TRBJ2-4; d_gene: TRBD1; v_gene: TRBV2; abundance: -; CDR3aa: CASSEYRGLRNIQYF